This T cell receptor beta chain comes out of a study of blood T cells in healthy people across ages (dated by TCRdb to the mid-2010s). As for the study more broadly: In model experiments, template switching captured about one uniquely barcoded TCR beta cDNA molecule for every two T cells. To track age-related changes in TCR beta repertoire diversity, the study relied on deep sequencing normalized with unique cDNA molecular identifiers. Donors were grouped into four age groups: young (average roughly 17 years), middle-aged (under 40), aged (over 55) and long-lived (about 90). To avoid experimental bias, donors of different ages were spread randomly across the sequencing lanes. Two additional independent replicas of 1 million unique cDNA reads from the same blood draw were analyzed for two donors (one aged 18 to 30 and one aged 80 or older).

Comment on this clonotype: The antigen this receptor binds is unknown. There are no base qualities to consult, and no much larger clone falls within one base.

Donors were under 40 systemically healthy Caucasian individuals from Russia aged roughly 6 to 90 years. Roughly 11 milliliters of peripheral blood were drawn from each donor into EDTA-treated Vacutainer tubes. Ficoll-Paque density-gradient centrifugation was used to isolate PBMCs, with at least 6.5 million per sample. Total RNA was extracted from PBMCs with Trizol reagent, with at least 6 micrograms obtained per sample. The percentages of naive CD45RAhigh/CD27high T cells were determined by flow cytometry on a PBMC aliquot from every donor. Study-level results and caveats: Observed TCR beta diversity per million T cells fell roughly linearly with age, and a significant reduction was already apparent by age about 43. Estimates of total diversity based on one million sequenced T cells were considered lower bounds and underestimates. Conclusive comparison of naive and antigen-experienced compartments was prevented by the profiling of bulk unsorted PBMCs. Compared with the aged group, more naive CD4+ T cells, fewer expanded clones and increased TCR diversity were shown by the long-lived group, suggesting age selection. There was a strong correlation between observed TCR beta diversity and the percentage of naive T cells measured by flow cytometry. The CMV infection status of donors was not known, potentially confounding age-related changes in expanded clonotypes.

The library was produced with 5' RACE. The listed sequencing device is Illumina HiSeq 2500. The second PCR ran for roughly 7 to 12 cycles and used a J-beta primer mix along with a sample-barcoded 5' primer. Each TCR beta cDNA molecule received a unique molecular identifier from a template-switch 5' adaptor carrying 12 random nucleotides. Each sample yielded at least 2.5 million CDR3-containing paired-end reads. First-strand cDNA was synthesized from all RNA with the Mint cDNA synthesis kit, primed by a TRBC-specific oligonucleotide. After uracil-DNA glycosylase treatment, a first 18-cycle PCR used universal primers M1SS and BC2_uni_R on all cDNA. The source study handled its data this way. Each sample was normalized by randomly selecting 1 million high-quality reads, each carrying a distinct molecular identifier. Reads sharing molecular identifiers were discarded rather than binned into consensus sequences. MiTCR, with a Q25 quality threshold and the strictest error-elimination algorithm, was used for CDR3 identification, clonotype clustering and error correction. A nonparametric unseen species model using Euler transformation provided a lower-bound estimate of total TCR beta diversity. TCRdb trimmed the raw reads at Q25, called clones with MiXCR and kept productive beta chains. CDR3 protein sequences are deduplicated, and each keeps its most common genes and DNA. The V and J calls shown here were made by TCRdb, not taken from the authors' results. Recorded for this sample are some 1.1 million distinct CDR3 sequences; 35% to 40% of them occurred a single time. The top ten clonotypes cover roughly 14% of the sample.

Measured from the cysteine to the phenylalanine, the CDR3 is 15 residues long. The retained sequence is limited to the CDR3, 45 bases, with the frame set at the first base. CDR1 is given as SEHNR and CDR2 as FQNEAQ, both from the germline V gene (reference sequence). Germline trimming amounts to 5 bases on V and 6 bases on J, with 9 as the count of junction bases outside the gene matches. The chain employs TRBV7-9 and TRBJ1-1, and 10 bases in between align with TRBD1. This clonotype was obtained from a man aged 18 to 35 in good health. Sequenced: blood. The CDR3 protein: CASSVGTGEIAEAFF. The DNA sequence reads TGTGCCAGCAGCGTCGGGACAGGGGAAATCGCTGAAGCTTTCTTT.